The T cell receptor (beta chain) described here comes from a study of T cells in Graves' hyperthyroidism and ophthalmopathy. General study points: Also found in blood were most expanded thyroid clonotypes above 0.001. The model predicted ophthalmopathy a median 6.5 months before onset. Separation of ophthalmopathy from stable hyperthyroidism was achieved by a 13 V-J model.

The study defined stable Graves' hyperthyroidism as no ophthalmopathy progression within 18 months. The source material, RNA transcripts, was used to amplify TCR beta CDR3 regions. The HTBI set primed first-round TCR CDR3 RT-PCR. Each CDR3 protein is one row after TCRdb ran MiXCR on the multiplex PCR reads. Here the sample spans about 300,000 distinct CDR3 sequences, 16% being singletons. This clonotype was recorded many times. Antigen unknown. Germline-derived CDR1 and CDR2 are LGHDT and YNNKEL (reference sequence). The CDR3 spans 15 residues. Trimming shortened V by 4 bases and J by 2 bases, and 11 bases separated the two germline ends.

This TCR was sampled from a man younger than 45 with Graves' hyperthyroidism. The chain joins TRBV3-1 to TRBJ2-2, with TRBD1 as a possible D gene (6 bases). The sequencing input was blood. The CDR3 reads CASSRWTDNTGELFF. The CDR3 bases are TGTGCCAGCAGCCGATGGACAGACAACACCGGGGAGCTGTTTTTT.